These 4 T cell receptor beta chains came from one sample sequenced in a study of monozygotic twins with inflammatory bowel disease (dated by TCRdb to between 2018 and 2021). Library method: 5' RACE. TCRdb names Illumina HiSeq 2500 as the instrument used. The reads underwent TCRdb reprocessing, giving one record for each CDR3 protein sequence and no DNA. The sample table gives a few hundred thousand distinct CDR3 sequences. 2.5% to 3% of the sample lies in the top ten. Sequenced: blood. The receptors shown here come from a human donor with ulcerative colitis or Crohn's disease, or a healthy co-twin of an affected twin (not recorded which).

This chain connects TRBV7-2 to TRBJ2-1; the TCRdb call, TRBD2, lacks DNA for checking. The CDR3 spans 14 residues. From germline, CDR1 is SGHTA and CDR2 FQGNSA. CDR3: CASSLGTSGGPGFF.

The chain employs TRBV4-1 and TRBJ2-7; TCRdb's D call, TRBD2, is unchecked because there is no DNA. Germline lookup yields CDR1 MGHRA and CDR2 YSYEKL. This CDR3 region has 16 residues. The CDR3: CASSQDLSGGAYEQYF.

The chain combines TRBV7-2 with TRBJ1-2. Germline V gene lookup returns CDR1 SGHTA and CDR2 FQGNSA. There are 13 residues in the CDR3. The CDR3 reads CASSLAREHGYTF.

The chain links TRBV5-1 to TRBJ2-7; the TCRdb D gene call, TRBD2, has no DNA to confirm it. The CDR3 has 14 residues. Germline CDR1 SGHRS, CDR2 YFSETQ. The CDR3 reads CASSFAGDSYEQYF.